This T cell receptor (beta chain) was identified in a study of T cell responses to AZD1222 COVID-19 vaccine. Sequenced by immunoSEQ multiplex PCR; TCRdb stores in-frame clones only, minus some. Here the sample spans 110,000 or so clones, roughly 88% being singletons. CDR1 is SGHRS, CDR2 YFSETQ, per germline. Trimming took off 1 base at V and 8 bases at J, with 21 bases between the two ends. The CDR3 is made up of 16 amino acids. This specimen consisted of peripheral blood, obtained on day 0 of MenACWY control vaccination. The TCR comes from an adult in good health. V gene TRBV5-1 combines with J gene TRBJ1-2, with a tentative D call TRBD1 (6 bases). The CDR3 is CASSLSQGANTGGYTF. The CDR3 DNA follows: TGCGCCAGCAGCTTGTCACAGGGAGCAAACACCGGGGGCTACACCTTC.